The 18 T cell receptor beta chains below come from one sample, sequenced in a study of T-cell reconstitution after alpha-beta-depleted transplantation in children. Unique molecular identifiers featured in how the TCRbeta library was prepared. Via MiXCR, TCRdb re-called the PCR reads, giving one row per CDR3 protein. The profile shows some 390,000 distinct CDR3 sequences, 20% of them singletons. Sequencing used PBMCs from the stem cell graft donor, obtained from the stem cell graft. The receptor set was obtained from a human donor who donated a stem cell graft to a child with acute myeloid leukemia.

This clonotype has just a few counts. The gene calls are TRBV7-9 and TRBJ2-7; possibly TRBD2 for D (6 bases). Germline lookup yields CDR1 SEHNR and CDR2 FQNEAQ (reference sequence). Trimming stripped 1 base from V and 0 bases from J, with 13 bases between. The CDR3 length is 16 residues. The CDR3 DNA follows: TGTGCCAGCAGCTTAGAGGGCGGGATGAGCTCCTACGAGCAGTACTTC. Its translation is CASSLEGGMSSYEQYF. The complete variable domain, with remaining parts taken from reference TRBV7-9 and TRBJ2-7, reads DTGVSQNPRHKITKRGQNVTFRCDPISEHNRLYWYRQTLGQGPEFLTYFQNEAQLEKSRLLSDRFSAERPKGSFSTLEIQRTEQGDSAMYLCASSLEGGMSSYEQYFGPGTRLTVT.

The V and J genes are TRBV20-1 and TRBJ2-3; TRBD2 matches 7 bases. Germline loops: CDR1 DFQATT, CDR2 SNEGSKA (reference sequence). With V trimmed by 1 base and J by 4 bases, 11 bases remained unmatched. The CDR3 spans 16 residues. CDR3 coding DNA: TGCAGTGCTAGAGGTCTGCGGGAGAGGAGGGCAGATACGCAGTATTTT. It specifies CSARGLRERRADTQYF.

This clonotype has just a few counts. This chain links TRBV12-3 or TRBV12-4 with TRBJ2-7; D is possibly TRBD1 or TRBD2 (6 bases each). There are 15 residues in the CDR3. Trimming removed 3 bases from V and 0 bases from J, with 12 bases in between. CDR3 sequence: CASSLGGRSSYEQYF. CDR3 in DNA: TGTGCCAGCAGTTTGGGGGGCAGGAGCTCCTACGAGCAGTACTTC.

The J gene is TRBJ2-7, the V gene TRBV25-1; maybe TRBD1 (5 bases). V was trimmed by 2 bases and J by 3 bases, leaving 8 bases between them. Germline V gene data show CDR1 as MGHDK and CDR2 as SYGVNS. CDR3 length: 13 amino acids. Written as DNA, the CDR3 is TGTGCCAGCAGTGAACAGGGTAACTACGAGCAGTACTTC. This codes for CASSEQGNYEQYF.

This chain connects TRBV18 to TRBJ2-1, with TRBD2 matching over 7 bases. The CDR3 is made up of 15 amino acids. The V gene's germline CDR1 is KGHSH and CDR2 LQKENI. V lost 4 bases and J lost 6; bases outside the gene matches: 9. The CDR3 bases are TGTGCCAGCTCACGGACGGGCGGGGGACCCAATGAGCAGTTCTTC. Its translation: CASSRTGGGPNEQFF.

This chain connects TRBV20-1 to TRBJ1-4; the match to TRBD1 covers 10 bases. Looked up from germline, CDR1 is DFQATT and CDR2 is SNEGSKA (reference sequence). CDR3 size: 13 residues. V trimming: 4 bases; J trimming: 6 bases; junction bases outside the gene matches: 2. CDR3 in amino acids: CSATGQGDEKLFF. CDR3 in DNA: TGCAGTGCTACAGGACAGGGGGATGAAAAACTGTTTTTT.

The DNA for the CDR3 is TGTGCCAGCAGTCCTACTCGGAATGGGACCTACAATGAGCAGTTCTTC. It specifies CASSPTRNGTYNEQFF. V and J are TRBV12-3 or TRBV12-4 and TRBJ2-1; D ambiguous. Trimming pared 5 bases from V and 2 bases from J, leaving 16 bases between. CDR3 length equals 16 residues.

This clonotype was seen only a few times. Here the CDR3 DNA reads TGTGCCAGCAGCTCAGTAGCGGGAGGGCCCACCGGGGAGCTGTTTTTT. It codes for CASSSVAGGPTGELFF. The gene calls are TRBV9 and TRBJ2-2; 11 bases are shared with TRBD2. CDR3 length: 16 amino acids. Trimming cost V 4 bases and J 4 bases; bases outside gene matches: 6. The germline V gene encodes CDR1 SGDLS and CDR2 YYNGEE.

This clonotype has just a few counts. The DNA of the CDR3 is TGTGCCAGCAGGCAAATAGCGGGAAGCGAGCAGTTCTTC. Amino acids: CASRQIAGSEQFF. The chain is built from TRBV7-2 and TRBJ2-1, with 8 nucleotides matching TRBD2. The CDR3 is made up of 13 amino acids. Germline CDR1 and CDR2: SGHTA and FQGNSA. V shed 6 bases, J shed 10 bases, and the junction held 8 bases outside the gene matches. Together with reference TRBV7-2 and TRBJ2-1, the CDR3 gives the full variable domain: GAGVSQSPSNKVTEKGKDVELRCDPISGHTALYWYRQSLGQGLEFLIYFQGNSAPDKSGLPSDRFSAERTGGSVSTLTIQRTQQEDSAVYLCASRQIAGSEQFFGPGTRLTVL.

This clonotype has more than one count but fewer than ten. The rearrangement uses TRBV6-5 and TRBJ2-2, with 7 bases aligning to TRBD1. V lost 6 bases and J lost 3; bases outside the gene matches: 10. The germline V gene has CDR1 MNHEY and CDR2 SVGAGI. This CDR3 is built from 16 residues. The CDR3 reads CASSPSGQGDTGELFF. CDR3 in DNA: TGTGCCAGCAGCCCATCGGGGCAGGGGGACACCGGGGAGCTGTTTTTT.

Ten or more counts support this clonotype. The chain uses TRBV20-1 and TRBJ1-2; D possibly corresponds to TRBD1 (6 bases). The length of the CDR3 is 13 residues. Germline CDR1 is DFQATT and CDR2 is SNEGSKA (reference sequence). V was cut by 4 bases and J by 4 bases, with 13 bases left in between. Here the CDR3 reads CSATNREGYGYTF. CDR3 nucleotides: TGCAGTGCTACAAACAGGGAGGGCTATGGCTACACCTTC.

In its sample, this clonotype was seen many times. The chain couples TRBV30 to TRBJ2-5; D could derive from TRBD1 or TRBD2 (5 bases each). The CDR3 extends over 13 amino acids. Germline-derived CDR1 and CDR2 are GTSNPN and SVGIG (reference sequence). Trimming left V 1 base short and J 1 base short, with 7 bases between. The CDR3 protein is CAWSGGPQETQYF. Written as DNA, the CDR3 is TGTGCCTGGAGTGGGGGACCCCAAGAGACCCAGTACTTC. Full variable domain (missing parts from reference TRBV30 and TRBJ2-5): SQTIHQWPATLVQPVGSPLSLECTVEGTSNPNLYWYRQAAGRGLQLLFYSVGIGQISSEVPQNLSASRPQDRQFILSSKKLLLSDSGFYLCAWSGGPQETQYFGPGTRLLVL.

The chain has TRBV25-1 and TRBJ2-3; D unresolved. Trimming took 3 bases from V and 0 from J, leaving 10 bases between them. The CDR3 sequence is 15 residues long. Germline V lookup: CDR1 MGHDK, CDR2 SYGVNS. The CDR3: CASSETAPSTDTQYF. The CDR3 DNA follows: TGTGCCAGCAGTGAGACTGCTCCTAGCACAGATACGCAGTATTTT.

This clonotype was seen only a few times. This rearrangement joins TRBV4-1 to TRBJ2-7; a weak D match, TRBD1 (6 bases). The CDR3 contains 15 residues. V was trimmed by 1 base and J by 2 bases, leaving 12 bases between them. Germline V CDR1 and CDR2: MGHRA, YSYEKL. The CDR3 spells CASSQGGQFTYEQYF. The CDR3 nucleotides read TGCGCCAGCAGCCAAGGAGGACAGTTCACCTACGAGCAGTACTTC.

V usage is TRBV9 and J usage is TRBJ2-1; D perhaps matches TRBD2 (6 bases). The CDR3 is 16 residues long. CDR1 is SGDLS, CDR2 YYNGEE, per germline. Between the trimmed V and J ends, which lost 3 bases and 0 bases, there was a span of 13 bases. CDR3 residues: CASSDPRGSSYNEQFF. CDR3 in DNA: TGTGCCAGCAGCGACCCGCGGGGAAGCTCCTACAATGAGCAGTTCTTC.

This clonotype was found a few times. The chain employs TRBV5-1 and TRBJ2-3; no clear D. The CDR3 loop spans 13 amino acids. V was clipped by 5 bases and J by 6 bases, with 13 bases between them. CDR1 SGHRS and CDR2 YFSETQ come from the germline V gene. CDR3 loop: CASSRNDRDTQYF. The DNA for the CDR3 is TGCGCCAGCAGTAGGAACGACCGGGATACGCAGTATTTT. Drawing the rest from reference TRBV5-1 and TRBJ2-3, the complete variable domain is KAGVTQTPRYLIKTRGQQVTLSCSPISGHRSVSWYQQTPGQGLQFLFEYFSETQRNKGNFPGRFSGRQFSNSRSEMNVSTLELGDSALYLCASSRNDRDTQYFGPGTRLTVL.

The V and J genes are TRBV5-6 and TRBJ2-7; 13 nucleotides align to TRBD2. This CDR3 spans 15 amino acids. V trimming: 4 bases; J trimming: 6 bases; junction bases outside the gene matches: 7. Germline V gene lookup returns CDR1 SGHDT and CDR2 YYEEEE. CDR3 protein: CASSPGLAGAFEQYF. In DNA form, the CDR3 reads TGTGCCAGCAGCCCCGGACTAGCGGGAGCCTTCGAGCAGTACTTC. Full variable domain (outside the CDR3, taken from reference TRBV5-6 and TRBJ2-7): DAGVTQSPTHLIKTRGQQVTLRCSPKSGHDTVSWYQQALGQGPQFIFQYYEEEERQRGNFPDRFSGHQFPNYSSELNVNALLLGDSALYLCASSPGLAGAFEQYFGPGTRLTVT.

This clonotype was detected ten times or more. The rearrangement uses TRBV6-6 and TRBJ2-1, with D hard to call. V lost 6 bases, J lost 7 bases, and 10 bases lay in between. Germline assignment: CDR1 MNHNY and CDR2 SVGAGI (reference sequence). This CDR3 is built from 12 residues. CDR3 in DNA: TGTGCCAGCAGGGCCCCTCATAATGAGCAGTTCTTC. This codes for CASRAPHNEQFF.